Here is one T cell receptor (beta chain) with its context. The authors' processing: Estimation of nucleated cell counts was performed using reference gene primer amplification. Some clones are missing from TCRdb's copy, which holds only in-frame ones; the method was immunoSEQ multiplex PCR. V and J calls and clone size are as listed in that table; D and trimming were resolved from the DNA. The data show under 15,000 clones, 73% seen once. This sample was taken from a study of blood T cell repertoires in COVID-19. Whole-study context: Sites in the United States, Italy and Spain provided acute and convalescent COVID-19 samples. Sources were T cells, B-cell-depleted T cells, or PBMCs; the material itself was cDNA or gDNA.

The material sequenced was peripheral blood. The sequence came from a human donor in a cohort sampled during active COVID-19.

CDR3 nucleotide sequence: TGTGCCAGTAGTATAATTGGGACAGGGAGCACAGATACGCAGTATTTT. This translates into CASSIIGTGSTDTQYF. The V and J genes are TRBV19 and TRBJ2-3; the match to TRBD1 covers 9 bases. Looked up from germline, CDR1 is LNHDA and CDR2 is SQIVND (reference sequence). The CDR3 is 16 residues long. Trimming took 2 bases from V and 0 from J; bases not matched to a gene: 3.